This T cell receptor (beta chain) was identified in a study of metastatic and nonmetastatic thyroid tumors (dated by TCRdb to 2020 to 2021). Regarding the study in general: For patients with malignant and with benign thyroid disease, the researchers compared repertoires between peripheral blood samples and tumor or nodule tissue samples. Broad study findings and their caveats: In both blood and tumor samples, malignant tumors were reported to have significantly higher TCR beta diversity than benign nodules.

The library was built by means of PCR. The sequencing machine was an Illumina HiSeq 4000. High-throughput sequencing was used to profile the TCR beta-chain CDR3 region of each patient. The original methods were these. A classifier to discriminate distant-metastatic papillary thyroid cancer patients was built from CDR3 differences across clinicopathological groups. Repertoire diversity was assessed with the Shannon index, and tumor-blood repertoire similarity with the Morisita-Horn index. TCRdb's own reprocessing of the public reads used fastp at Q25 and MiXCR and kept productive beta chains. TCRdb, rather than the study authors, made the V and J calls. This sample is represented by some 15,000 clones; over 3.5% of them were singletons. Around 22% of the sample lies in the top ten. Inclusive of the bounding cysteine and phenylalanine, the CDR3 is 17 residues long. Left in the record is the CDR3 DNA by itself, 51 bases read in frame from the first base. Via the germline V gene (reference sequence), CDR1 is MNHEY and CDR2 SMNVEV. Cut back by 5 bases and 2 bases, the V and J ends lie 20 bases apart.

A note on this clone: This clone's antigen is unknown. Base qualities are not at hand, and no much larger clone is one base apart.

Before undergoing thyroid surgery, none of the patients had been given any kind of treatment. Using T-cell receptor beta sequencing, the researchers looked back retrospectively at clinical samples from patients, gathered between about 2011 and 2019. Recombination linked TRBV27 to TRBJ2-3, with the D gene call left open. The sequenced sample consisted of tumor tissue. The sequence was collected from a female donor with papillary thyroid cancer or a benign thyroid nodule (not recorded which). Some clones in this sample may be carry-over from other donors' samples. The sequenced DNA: TGTGCCAGCAGTCCCCAAACTGTTGGGATTTTCACAGATACGCAGTATTTT. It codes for CASSPQTVGIFTDTQYF.